The present TCR beta chain was sequenced within a study of T cell repertoires in cytomegalovirus infection. Study-wide context: CMV epitopes, recently identified HLA-C-restricted and well-studied HLA-B-restricted, were used. Through public TCR beta signatures, both CMV infection and matching HLA type were indicated. Study outcomes and limitations: Cumulative frequency of public TCR beta families picked out carriers of CMV plus the relevant HLA. CMV-specific TCR beta clonotypes restricted by HLA-C dominated the ex vivo response.

TCRdb reprocessed the reads via MiXCR and lists one record per CDR3 protein. The sample holds about 920,000 distinct CDR3 sequences, under 40% seen once. In regard to this clonotype: The antigen is undetermined.

The material was cultured CD8+ T cells from PBMCs, obtained from culture after CMV antigen stimulation. The TCR was taken from a human donor in good health (CMV status not recorded). Some clones in this sample may be carry-over from other donors' samples.

The CDR3 sequence: CASSYWLRGGGEETQYF. The CDR3 DNA follows: TGTGCCAGCAGTTACTGGCTAAGAGGCGGGGGAGAAGAGACCCAGTACTTC. This chain links TRBV6-2 or TRBV6-3 with TRBJ2-5, with TRBD2 identical over 7 bases. Germline V CDR1 and CDR2: MNHEY, SVGEGT. J was trimmed by 3 bases and V by 1 base; bases with no gene match: 11. This CDR3 region has 17 residues.